The 22 T cell receptor beta chains presented below share a single source sample, sequenced in a study of blood T cell repertoires in COVID-19. Some clones are missing from TCRdb's copy, which holds only in-frame ones; the method was immunoSEQ multiplex PCR. The table lists roughly 200,000 clones, 70% to 90% of them singletons, with roughly 4.5% in the top ten. Sequences were obtained from PBMCs or T cells enriched from blood (not recorded which). All receptors derive from a woman aged 25 to 45 who had been exposed to COVID-19.

J is TRBJ2-2 and V is TRBV7-9; D is unclear. V gave up 1 base and J gave up 4 bases, with 4 bases separating them. Germline lookup yields CDR1 SEHNR and CDR2 FQNEAQ (reference sequence). The CDR3 is made up of 13 amino acids. CDR3 DNA: TGTGCCAGCAGCTTAGGTAGCACCGGGGAGCTGTTTTTT. Its translation is CASSLGSTGELFF.

The rearrangement uses TRBV6-1 and TRBJ2-3, with a tentative D call TRBD2 (6 bases). The V end was cut by 2 bases, the J end by 2 bases, with 20 bases between. The CDR3 totals 18 residues. Germline CDR1 is MNHNS and CDR2 is SASEGT. The CDR3 loop reads CASSETVLASATTDTQYF. CDR3 nucleotide sequence: TGTGCCAGCAGTGAAACGGTCCTGGCTAGCGCCACCACAGATACGCAGTATTTT.

V and J are TRBV19 and TRBJ2-5, with D perhaps TRBD1 (5 bases). The CDR3 is made up of 16 amino acids. With 3 bases removed from V and 5 bases from J, the gap between germline ends came to 19 bases. Germline lookup yields CDR1 LNHDA and CDR2 SQIVND (reference sequence). CDR3 residues: CASSISPATAGETQYF. The CDR3 nucleotides are TGTGCCAGTAGTATTTCCCCCGCGACAGCAGGGGAGACCCAGTACTTC.

The gene calls are TRBV9 and TRBJ1-1; maybe TRBD1 (6 bases). The CDR3 length is 15 residues. CDR1 SGDLS and CDR2 YYNGEE come from the germline V gene. Trimming pared 4 bases from V and 1 base from J, leaving 14 bases between. Here the CDR3 DNA reads TGTGCCAGCAGCAAAAGTGGGGGCCAGAACACTGAAGCTTTCTTT. Translating gives CASSKSGGQNTEAFF.

The V gene is TRBV19, the J gene TRBJ1-5; 11 bases align to TRBD1. Germline CDR1 is LNHDA and CDR2 is SQIVND (reference sequence). After removal of 6 bases from V and 4 bases from J, the junction contained 14 bases not matched to a gene. The CDR3 has 18 residues. This CDR3 is CASSLRSPGQGVNQPQHF. In nucleotides, the CDR3 is TGTGCCAGTAGCCTCCGTTCCCCGGGACAGGGGGTTAATCAGCCCCAGCATTTT.

The rearrangement uses TRBV7-2 and TRBJ2-3; the D gene is possibly TRBD2 (6 bases). Trimming took off 3 bases at V and 6 bases at J, with 13 bases between the two ends. This CDR3 region has 14 residues. Per germline, CDR1 SGHTA and CDR2 FQGNSA. The CDR3 spells CASSFWTGGDTQYF. In DNA, the CDR3 is TGTGCCAGCAGCTTTTGGACTGGAGGGGATACGCAGTATTTT.

V and J are TRBV3-1 (or the pseudogene TRBV3-2) and TRBJ1-3; 7 bases line up with TRBD1. The CDR3 extends over 16 amino acids. The germline gives CDR1 LGHDT, CDR2 YNNKEL (reference sequence). The J segment lost 2 bases and the V segment lost 4 bases, leaving 8 bases of the junction unmatched. CDR3 coding DNA: TGTGCCAGCAGCCCCCGAGGGGGCGAACCTGGAAACACCATATATTTT. Its translation is CASSPRGGEPGNTIYF.

This chain connects TRBV5-1 to TRBJ2-1; possible D gene TRBD2, 7 bases. The germline CDR1 and CDR2 sequences are SGHRS and YFSETQ. The CDR3 spans 13 residues. V was cut by 4 bases and J by 10 bases, with 15 bases left in between. The CDR3 DNA reads TGCGCCAGCAGCCCGGGGGGCGAGGGGGAGCAGTTCTTC. Encoded protein: CASSPGGEGEQFF.

The chain joins TRBV5-1 to TRBJ1-3; TRBD1 is a possible D gene (5 bases). V dropped 2 bases and J dropped 0 bases, with 9 bases sitting between them. The CDR3 totals 15 residues. Germline values: CDR1 SGHRS, CDR2 YFSETQ. CDR3 sequence (DNA): TGCGCCAGCAGCTTAAGGCAGGGCTCTGGAAACACCATATATTTT. Translated: CASSLRQGSGNTIYF.

This CDR3 is CASSDPRQGLNYEQYF. The CDR3 DNA reads as TGTGCCAGCAGTGACCCCCGACAGGGGCTGAACTACGAGCAGTACTTC. J is TRBJ2-7 and V is TRBV2; 8 bases match TRBD1. The CDR3 runs to 16 residues. Per the germline V gene, CDR1 is SNHLY and CDR2 is FYNNEI. V shed 3 bases, J shed 3 bases, and the junction held 10 bases outside the gene matches.

The V call is TRBV20-1, the J call TRBJ1-5; 8 nucleotides align to TRBD1. With V trimmed by 3 bases and J by 7 bases, 11 bases remained unmatched. CDR1 and CDR2 (germline): DFQATT, SNEGSKA (reference sequence). CDR3 length: 15 amino acids. The CDR3 spells CSASVHRGDRQPQHF. The CDR3, as DNA: TGCAGTGCTAGTGTCCACAGGGGGGATAGGCAGCCCCAGCATTTT.

The chain uses TRBV24-1 and TRBJ2-1, with 11 positions matching TRBD2. V lost 3 bases to trimming and J lost 4 bases; unmatched junction nucleotides: 1. CDR3 length equals 15 residues. The germline gives CDR1 KGHDR, CDR2 SFDVKD. The CDR3 DNA sequence: TGTGCCACCAGTGATCCTAGCGGGGGGTACAATGAGCAGTTCTTC. This translates into CATSDPSGGYNEQFF.

The CDR3 DNA is TGTGCCAGCAGCGGGCCGGGACAGGGAGACAATGAGCAGTTCTTC. Amino acid sequence: CASSGPGQGDNEQFF. The chain links TRBV13 to TRBJ2-1, with 9 bases fitting TRBD1. CDR3 size: 15 residues. From germline, CDR1 is PRHDT and CDR2 FYEKMQ (reference sequence). V lost 5 bases, J lost 5 bases, and 7 bases stayed unmatched.

The rearrangement joins TRBV2 to TRBJ2-5; 10 nucleotides match TRBD2. This CDR3 contains 16 residues. J gave up 4 bases and V 2 bases, and 7 bases lay outside the gene matches. Germline V gives CDR1 SNHLY, CDR2 FYNNEI. The CDR3 sequence: CASSENLAGDGETQYF. In nucleotides, the CDR3 is TGTGCCAGCAGTGAAAACCTAGCGGGGGATGGAGAGACCCAGTACTTC.

The J gene is TRBJ1-5, the V gene TRBV5-1; a weak D match, TRBD1 (5 bases). The germline CDR1 and CDR2 sequences are SGHRS and YFSETQ. With 4 bases removed from V and 1 base from J, the gap between germline ends came to 12 bases. CDR3 size: 15 residues. The chain's CDR3 is CASSPQPGSNQPQHF. The CDR3, as DNA: TGCGCCAGCAGCCCTCAACCAGGGAGCAATCAGCCCCAGCATTTT. The variable domain in full, with the rest retrieved from reference TRBV5-1 and TRBJ1-5, is KAGVTQTPRYLIKTRGQQVTLSCSPISGHRSVSWYQQTPGQGLQFLFEYFSETQRNKGNFPGRFSGRQFSNSRSEMNVSTLELGDSALYLCASSPQPGSNQPQHFGDGTRLSIL.

The CDR3 coding sequence is TGCGCCAGCAGCCAGGGGGCTTCTGAAAAACTGTTTTTT. The encoded protein is CASSQGASEKLFF. The gene calls are TRBV5-1 and TRBJ1-4, with 8 bases matching TRBD1. This CDR3 is 13 amino acids long. Trimming removed 4 bases from V and 7 bases from J; junction bases left unmatched: 3. Germline V lookup: CDR1 SGHRS, CDR2 YFSETQ.

V is TRBV19 and J is TRBJ1-1, with D maybe TRBD1 (5 bases). Per the germline V gene, CDR1 is LNHDA and CDR2 is SQIVND (reference sequence). The ends were cut back, 2 bases at V and 0 bases at J, with 10 bases in the middle. The CDR3 has 15 residues. DNA for the CDR3: TGTGCCAGTAGTATAACAGGAGTGTTGAACACTGAAGCTTTCTTT. The encoded protein is CASSITGVLNTEAFF.

The gene calls are TRBV11-2 and TRBJ2-3; D possibly corresponds to TRBD2 (5 bases). Looked up from germline, CDR1 is SGHAT and CDR2 is FQNNGV. V was shortened by 0 bases and J by 1 base, with 8 bases between the two germline ends. The length of the CDR3 is 15 residues. The CDR3 sequence is CASSLDLGGTDTQYF. CDR3 in DNA: TGTGCCAGCAGCTTAGATCTCGGGGGCACAGATACGCAGTATTTT.

V is TRBV3-1 (or the pseudogene TRBV3-2) and J is TRBJ2-7; 8 bases fit TRBD2. Trimming removed 0 bases from V and 0 bases from J; junction bases left unmatched: 4. The V gene's germline CDR1 is LGHDT and CDR2 YNNKEL (reference sequence). The length of the CDR3 is 16 residues. The chain's CDR3 is CASSQDLSGGSYEQYF. The CDR3 DNA sequence: TGTGCCAGCAGCCAAGATTTGAGCGGGGGCTCCTACGAGCAGTACTTC.

The V call is TRBV29-1, the J call TRBJ1-1; tentative D call: TRBD1 (6 bases). V was cut by 0 bases and J by 3 bases, with 35 bases left in between. The CDR3 loop spans 22 amino acids. Germline V gene sequence: CDR1 SQVTM, CDR2 ANQGSEA. In DNA form, the CDR3 reads TGCAGCGTTGAAGATTTGGCGCACAGGTCTAAGGGGGATGAGCTGTGGTACACTGAAGCTTTCTTT. Its translation is CSVEDLAHRSKGDELWYTEAFF.

The chain employs TRBV3-1 (or the pseudogene TRBV3-2) and TRBJ2-5; TRBD2 matches at 7 bases. The CDR3 spans 15 residues. Germline CDR1 LGHDT, CDR2 YNNKEL (reference sequence). V trimming: 0 bases; J trimming: 4 bases; junction bases outside the gene matches: 5. This CDR3 reads CASSQEGGLVETQYF. The CDR3 nucleotides are TGTGCCAGCAGCCAAGAGGGAGGGTTAGTAGAGACCCAGTACTTC.

This clone was found a few times. The V call is TRBV2, the J call TRBJ1-1, with D hard to call. V lost 9 bases and J 5 bases, leaving 10 bases between the germline ends. Germline loops: CDR1 SNHLY, CDR2 FYNNEI. This CDR3 spans 11 amino acids. The CDR3 spells CARIEGTEAFF. In DNA, the CDR3 is TGTGCCAGAATAGAGGGAACTGAAGCTTTCTTT.